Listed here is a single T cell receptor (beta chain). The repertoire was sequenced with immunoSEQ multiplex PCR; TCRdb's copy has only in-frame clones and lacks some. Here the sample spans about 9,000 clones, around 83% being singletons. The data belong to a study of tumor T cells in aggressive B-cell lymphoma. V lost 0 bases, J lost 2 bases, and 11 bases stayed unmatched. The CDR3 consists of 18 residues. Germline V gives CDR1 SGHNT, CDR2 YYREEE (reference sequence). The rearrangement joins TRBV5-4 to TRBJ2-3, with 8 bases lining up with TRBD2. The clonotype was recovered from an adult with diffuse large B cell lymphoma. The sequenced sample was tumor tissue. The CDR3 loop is CASSLAEYRRGATDTQYF. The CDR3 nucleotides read TGTGCCAGCAGCTTGGCCGAATACCGGCGGGGGGCCACAGATACGCAGTATTTT.